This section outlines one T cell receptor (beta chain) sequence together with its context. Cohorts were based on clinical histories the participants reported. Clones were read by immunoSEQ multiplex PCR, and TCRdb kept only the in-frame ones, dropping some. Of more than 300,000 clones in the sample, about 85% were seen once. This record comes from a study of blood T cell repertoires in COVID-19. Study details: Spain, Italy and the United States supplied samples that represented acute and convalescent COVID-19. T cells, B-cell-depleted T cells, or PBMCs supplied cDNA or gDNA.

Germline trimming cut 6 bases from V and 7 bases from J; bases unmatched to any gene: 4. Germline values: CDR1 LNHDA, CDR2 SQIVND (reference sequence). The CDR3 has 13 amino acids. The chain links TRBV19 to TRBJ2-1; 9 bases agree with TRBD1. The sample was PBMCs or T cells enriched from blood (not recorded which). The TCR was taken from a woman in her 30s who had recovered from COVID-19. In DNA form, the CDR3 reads TGTGCCAGTAGGGGGACAGGGAGGAATGAGCAGTTCTTC. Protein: CASRGTGRNEQFF.